This T cell receptor beta chain was found in a study of vaccination effects on CD4 cells after COVID-19. Overall study context: Median timing of post-vaccine samples was 72 days after the second dose.

The germline CDR1 and CDR2 sequences are MNHEY and SVGAGI. Between the trimmed V and J ends, which lost 7 bases and 0 bases, there was a span of 10 bases. The CDR3 contains 13 residues. About this clone: Its cognate antigen is unknown.

Sequenced by immunoSEQ multiplex PCR; TCRdb stores in-frame clones only, minus some. The sample lists more than 55,000 clones, less than 80% seen once, with about 4.5% in the top ten. Culture lasted about nine days before CD4+ T cell isolation. Two doses of either BNT162b2 or mRNA-1273 were given to each participant. Negative nucleocapsid antibody tests before and after vaccination confirmed no previous SARS-CoV-2 infection. Cultures had half their medium replaced with IL-2 medium on days 3 and 7. Source: CD4+ T cells from PBMCs cultured without peptide, taken after COVID-19 vaccination. This chain connects TRBV6-5 to TRBJ2-7; no firm D call. This TCR was sampled from a human donor who received a COVID-19 vaccine. The CDR3 protein is CASKIGSSYEQYF. For the CDR3, the DNA is TGTGCCAGCAAAATCGGATCCTCCTACGAGCAGTACTTC.